This T cell receptor (beta chain) was captured in a study of blood T cell repertoires in COVID-19. Turning to the study itself: There were acute and convalescent COVID-19 samples, and they came from the United States, Italy and Spain. PBMCs, B-cell-depleted T cells, or T cells were the source of the cDNA or gDNA that made up the material.

The V gene lost 5 bases and the J gene lost 6 bases, with 28 bases spanning the gap. CDR3 length: 19 amino acids. CDR1 is SEHNR and CDR2 is FQNEAQ in the germline V gene (reference sequence). Source study methods: Nucleated cell counts were estimated from reference gene primer amplification. Data came from immunoSEQ multiplex PCR; TCRdb stores just in-frame clones and leaves some out. The V and J calls and clone size were taken over from that table, and D and trimming were inferred from the DNA. In the table there are over 90,000 clones, more than 75% of which are singletons. V usage is TRBV7-9 and J usage is TRBJ2-2; TRBD1 is a possible D gene (8 bases). The sequenced material came from peripheral blood. The sequence was collected from a man aged 45-60 years with active or convalescent COVID-19. CDR3 sequence reads: CASSPQLGRQGRVSGELFF. CDR3 sequence (DNA): TGTGCCAGCAGCCCCCAACTCGGTCGACAGGGGAGGGTGTCCGGGGAGCTGTTTTTT.